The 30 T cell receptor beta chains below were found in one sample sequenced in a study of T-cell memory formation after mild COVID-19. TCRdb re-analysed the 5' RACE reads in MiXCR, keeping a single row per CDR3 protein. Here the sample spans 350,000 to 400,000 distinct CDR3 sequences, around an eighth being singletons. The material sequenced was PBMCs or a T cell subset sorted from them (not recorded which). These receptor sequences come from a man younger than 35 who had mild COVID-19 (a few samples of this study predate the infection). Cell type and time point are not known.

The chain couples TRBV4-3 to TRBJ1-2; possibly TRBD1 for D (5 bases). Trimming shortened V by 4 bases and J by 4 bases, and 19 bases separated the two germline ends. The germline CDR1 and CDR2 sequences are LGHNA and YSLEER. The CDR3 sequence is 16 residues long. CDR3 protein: CASSPELTGGGYGYTF. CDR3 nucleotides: TGCGCCAGCAGCCCTGAATTGACTGGGGGGGGCTATGGCTACACCTTC.

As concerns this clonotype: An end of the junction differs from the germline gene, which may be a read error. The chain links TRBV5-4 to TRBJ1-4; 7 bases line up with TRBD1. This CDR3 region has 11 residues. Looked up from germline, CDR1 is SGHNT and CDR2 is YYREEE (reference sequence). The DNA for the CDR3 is TGTGCCAGCAGCTTGGCGTCCGACAGGGTTTTT. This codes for CASSLASDRVF. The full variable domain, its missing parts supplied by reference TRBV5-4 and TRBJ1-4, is ETGVTQSPTHLIKTRGQQVTLRCSSQSGHNTVSWYQQALGQGPQFIFQYYREEENGRGNFPPRFSGLQFPNYSSELNVNALELDDSALYLCASSLASDRVFGSGTQLSVL.

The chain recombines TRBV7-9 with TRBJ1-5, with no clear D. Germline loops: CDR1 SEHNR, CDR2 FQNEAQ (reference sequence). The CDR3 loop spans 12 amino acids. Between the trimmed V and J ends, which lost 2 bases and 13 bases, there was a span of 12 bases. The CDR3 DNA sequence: TGTGCCAGCAGCTTAAGGGCCGACCAACAGCATTTT. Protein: CASSLRADQQHF.

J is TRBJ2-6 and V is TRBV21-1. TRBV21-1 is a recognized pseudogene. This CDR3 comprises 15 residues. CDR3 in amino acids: CASSRGRQGANVLTF. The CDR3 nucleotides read TGTGCCAGCAGCAGAGGGCGGCAGGGGGCCAACGTCCTGACTTTC.

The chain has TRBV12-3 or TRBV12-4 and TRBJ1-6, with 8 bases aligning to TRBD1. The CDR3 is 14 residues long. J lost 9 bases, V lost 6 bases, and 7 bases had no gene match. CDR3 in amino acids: CASRMTGESSPLHF. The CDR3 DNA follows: TGTGCCAGCAGAATGACAGGGGAGAGTTCACCCCTCCACTTT.

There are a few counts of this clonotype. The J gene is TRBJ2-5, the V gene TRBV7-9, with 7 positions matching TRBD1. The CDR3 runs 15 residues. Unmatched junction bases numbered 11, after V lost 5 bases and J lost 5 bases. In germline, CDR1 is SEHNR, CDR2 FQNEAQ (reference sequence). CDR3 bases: TGTGCCAGCAGCACATACAGGGGCGTCGAGGAGACCCAGTACTTC. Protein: CASSTYRGVEETQYF.

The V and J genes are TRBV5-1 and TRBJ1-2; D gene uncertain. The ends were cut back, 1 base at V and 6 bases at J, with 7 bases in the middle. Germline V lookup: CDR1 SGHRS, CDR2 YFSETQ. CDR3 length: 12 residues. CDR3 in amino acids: CASSLHADGYTF. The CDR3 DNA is TGCGCCAGCAGCTTGCATGCGGATGGCTACACCTTC. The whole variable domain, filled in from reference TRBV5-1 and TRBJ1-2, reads KAGVTQTPRYLIKTRGQQVTLSCSPISGHRSVSWYQQTPGQGLQFLFEYFSETQRNKGNFPGRFSGRQFSNSRSEMNVSTLELGDSALYLCASSLHADGYTFGSGTRLTVV.

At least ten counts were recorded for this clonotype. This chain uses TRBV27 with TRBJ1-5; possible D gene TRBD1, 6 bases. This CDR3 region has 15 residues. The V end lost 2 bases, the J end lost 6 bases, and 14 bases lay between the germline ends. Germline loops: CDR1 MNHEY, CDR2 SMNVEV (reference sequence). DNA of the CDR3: TGTGCCAGCAGTTTAAGGGGCAGGGGTTTTCAGCCCCAGCATTTT. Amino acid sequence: CASSLRGRGFQPQHF.

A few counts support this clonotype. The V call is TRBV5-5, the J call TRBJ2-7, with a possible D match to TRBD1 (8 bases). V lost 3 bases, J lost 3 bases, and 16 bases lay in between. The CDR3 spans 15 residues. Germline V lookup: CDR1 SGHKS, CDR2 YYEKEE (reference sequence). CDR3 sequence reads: CASSSIQGGHYEQYF. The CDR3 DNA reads TGTGCCAGCAGCTCAATACAGGGGGGGCACTACGAGCAGTACTTC.

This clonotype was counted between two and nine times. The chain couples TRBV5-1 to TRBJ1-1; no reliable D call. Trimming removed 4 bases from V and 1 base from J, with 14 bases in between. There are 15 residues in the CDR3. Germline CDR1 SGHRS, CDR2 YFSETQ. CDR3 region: CASSPRSIGNTEAFF. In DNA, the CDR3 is TGCGCCAGCAGCCCCCGGAGCATAGGGAACACTGAAGCTTTCTTT.

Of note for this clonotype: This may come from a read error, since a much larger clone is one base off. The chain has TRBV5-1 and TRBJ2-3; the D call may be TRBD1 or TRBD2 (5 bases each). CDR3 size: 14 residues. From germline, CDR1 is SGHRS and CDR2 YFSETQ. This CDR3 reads CASRLAGRADTQYF. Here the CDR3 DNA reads TGCGCCAGCAGATTGGCAGGGAGAGCGGATACGCAGTATTTT.

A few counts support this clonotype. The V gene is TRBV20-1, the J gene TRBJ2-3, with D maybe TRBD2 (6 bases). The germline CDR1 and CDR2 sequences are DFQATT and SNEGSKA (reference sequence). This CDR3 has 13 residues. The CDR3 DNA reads TGCAAAATAGCGGAACCTAGCACAGATACGCAGTATTTT. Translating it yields CKIAEPSTDTQYF.

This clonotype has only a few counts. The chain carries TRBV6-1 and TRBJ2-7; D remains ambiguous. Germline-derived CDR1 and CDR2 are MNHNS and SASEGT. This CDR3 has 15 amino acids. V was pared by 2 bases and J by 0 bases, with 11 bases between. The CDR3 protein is CASSEYFSSSYEQYV. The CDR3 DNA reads TGTGCCAGCAGTGAATACTTCTCGAGCTCCTACGAGCAGTACGTC.

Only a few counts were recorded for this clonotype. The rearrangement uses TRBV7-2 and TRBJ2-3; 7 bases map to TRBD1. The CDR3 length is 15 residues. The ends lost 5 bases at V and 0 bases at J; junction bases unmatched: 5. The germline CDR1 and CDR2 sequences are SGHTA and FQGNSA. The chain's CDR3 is CASSATGISTDTQYF. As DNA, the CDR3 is TGTGCCAGCAGCGCGACAGGGATAAGCACAGATACGCAGTATTTT. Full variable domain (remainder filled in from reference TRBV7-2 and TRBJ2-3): GAGVSQSPSNKVTEKGKDVELRCDPISGHTALYWYRQSLGQGLEFLIYFQGNSAPDKSGLPSDRFSAERTGGSVSTLTIQRTQQEDSAVYLCASSATGISTDTQYFGPGTRLTVL.

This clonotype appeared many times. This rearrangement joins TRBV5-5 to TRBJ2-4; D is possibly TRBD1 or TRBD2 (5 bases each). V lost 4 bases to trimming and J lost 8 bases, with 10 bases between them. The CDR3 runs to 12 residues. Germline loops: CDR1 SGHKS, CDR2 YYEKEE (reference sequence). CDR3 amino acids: CASSPRGDIQYF. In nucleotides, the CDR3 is TGTGCCAGCAGCCCGAGGGGTGACATTCAGTACTTC.

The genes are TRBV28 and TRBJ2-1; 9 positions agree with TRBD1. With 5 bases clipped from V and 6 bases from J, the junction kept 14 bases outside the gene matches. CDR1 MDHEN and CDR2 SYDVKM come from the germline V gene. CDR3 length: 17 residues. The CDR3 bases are TGTGCCAGCAGTGAAATGGGCTTTGGGACAGGGCCCAATGAGCAGTTCTTC. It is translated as CASSEMGFGTGPNEQFF. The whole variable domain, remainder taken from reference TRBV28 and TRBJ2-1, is DVKVTQSSRYLVKRTGEKVFLECVQDMDHENMFWYRQDPGLGLRLIYFSYDVKMKEKGDIPEGYSVSREKKERFSLILESASTNQTSMYLCASSEMGFGTGPNEQFFGPGTRLTVL.

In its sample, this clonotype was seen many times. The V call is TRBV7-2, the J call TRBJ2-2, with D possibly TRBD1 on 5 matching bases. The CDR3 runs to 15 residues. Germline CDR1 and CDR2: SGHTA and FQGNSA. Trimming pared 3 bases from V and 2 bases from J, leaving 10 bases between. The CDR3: CASSFGQANTGELFF. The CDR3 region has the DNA TGTGCCAGCAGCTTCGGACAAGCTAACACCGGGGAGCTGTTTTTT.

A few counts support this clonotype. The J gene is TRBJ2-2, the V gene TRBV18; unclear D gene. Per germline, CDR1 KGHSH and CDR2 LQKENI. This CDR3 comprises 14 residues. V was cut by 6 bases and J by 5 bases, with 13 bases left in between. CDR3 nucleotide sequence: TGTGCCAGCTCTGACCAAAGAGTGACCGGGGAGCTGTTTTTT. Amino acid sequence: CASSDQRVTGELFF.

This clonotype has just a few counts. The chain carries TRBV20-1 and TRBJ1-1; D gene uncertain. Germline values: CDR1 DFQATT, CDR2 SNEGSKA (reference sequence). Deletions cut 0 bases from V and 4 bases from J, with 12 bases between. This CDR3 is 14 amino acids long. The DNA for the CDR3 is TGCAGTGCTAGAGATGTACCTAGGACCACTGAAGCTTTCTTT. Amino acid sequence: CSARDVPRTTEAFF.

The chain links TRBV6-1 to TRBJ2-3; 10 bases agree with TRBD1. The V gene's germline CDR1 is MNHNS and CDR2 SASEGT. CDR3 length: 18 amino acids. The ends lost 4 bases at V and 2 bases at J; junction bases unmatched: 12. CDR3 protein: CASSGTTWGQGYTDTQYF. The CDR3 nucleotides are TGTGCCAGCAGTGGTACCACCTGGGGACAGGGGTACACAGATACGCAGTATTTT.

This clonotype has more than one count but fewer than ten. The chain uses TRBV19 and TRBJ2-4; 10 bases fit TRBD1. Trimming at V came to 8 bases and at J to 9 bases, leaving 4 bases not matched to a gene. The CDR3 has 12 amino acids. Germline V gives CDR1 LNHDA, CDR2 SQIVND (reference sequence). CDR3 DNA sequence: TGTGCCAGTGCCCGGGACAGGGGCATTCAGTACTTC. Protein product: CASARDRGIQYF.

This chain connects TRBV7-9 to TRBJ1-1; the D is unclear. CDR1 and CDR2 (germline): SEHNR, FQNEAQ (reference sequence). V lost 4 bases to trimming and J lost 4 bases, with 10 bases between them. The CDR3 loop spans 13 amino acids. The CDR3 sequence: CASSSITGTEAFF. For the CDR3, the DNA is TGTGCCAGCAGCTCGATAACGGGCACTGAAGCTTTCTTT.

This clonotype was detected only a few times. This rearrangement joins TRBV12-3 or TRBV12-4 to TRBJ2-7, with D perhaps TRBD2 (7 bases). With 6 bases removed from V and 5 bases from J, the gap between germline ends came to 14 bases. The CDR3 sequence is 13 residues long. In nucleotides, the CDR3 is TGTGCCAGCAGCACGGGGGGCCGAAACGAGCAGTACTTC. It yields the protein CASSTGGRNEQYF.

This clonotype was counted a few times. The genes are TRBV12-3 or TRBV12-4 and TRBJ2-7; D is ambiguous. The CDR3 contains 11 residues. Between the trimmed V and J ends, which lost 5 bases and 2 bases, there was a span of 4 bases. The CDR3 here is CASSATYEQYF. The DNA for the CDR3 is TGTGCCAGCAGTGCGACCTACGAGCAGTACTTC.

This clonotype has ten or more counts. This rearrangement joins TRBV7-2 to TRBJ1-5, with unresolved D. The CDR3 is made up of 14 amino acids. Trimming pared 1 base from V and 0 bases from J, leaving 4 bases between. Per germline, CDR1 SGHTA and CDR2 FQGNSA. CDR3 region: CASSLGNSNQPQHF. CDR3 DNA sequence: TGTGCCAGCAGCTTAGGCAATAGCAATCAGCCCCAGCATTTT.

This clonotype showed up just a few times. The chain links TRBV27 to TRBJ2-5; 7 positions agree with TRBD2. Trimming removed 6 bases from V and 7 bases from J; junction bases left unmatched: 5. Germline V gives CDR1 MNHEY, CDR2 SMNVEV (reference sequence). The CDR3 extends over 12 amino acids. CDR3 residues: CASRSSGGTQYF. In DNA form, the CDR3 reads TGTGCCAGCAGATCATCGGGGGGGACCCAGTACTTC.

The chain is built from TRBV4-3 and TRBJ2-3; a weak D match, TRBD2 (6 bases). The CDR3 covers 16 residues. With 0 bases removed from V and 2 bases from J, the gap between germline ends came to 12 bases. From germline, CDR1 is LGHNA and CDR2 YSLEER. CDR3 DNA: TGCGCCAGCAGCCAAGATCTTGGAGGGGTCACAGATACGCAGTATTTT. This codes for CASSQDLGGVTDTQYF.

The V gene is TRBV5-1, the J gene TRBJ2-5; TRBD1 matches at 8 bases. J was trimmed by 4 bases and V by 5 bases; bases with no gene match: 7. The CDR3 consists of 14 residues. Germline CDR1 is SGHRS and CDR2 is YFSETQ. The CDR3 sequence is CASRPGQVIETQYF. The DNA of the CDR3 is TGCGCCAGCAGGCCGGGACAGGTAATAGAGACCCAGTACTTC.

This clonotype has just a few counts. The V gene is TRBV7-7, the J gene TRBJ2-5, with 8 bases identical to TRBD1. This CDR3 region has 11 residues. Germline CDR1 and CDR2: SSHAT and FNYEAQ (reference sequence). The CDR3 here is CAAGGGETQYF. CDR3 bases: TGTGCAGCAGGGGGCGGGGAGACCCAGTACTTC.

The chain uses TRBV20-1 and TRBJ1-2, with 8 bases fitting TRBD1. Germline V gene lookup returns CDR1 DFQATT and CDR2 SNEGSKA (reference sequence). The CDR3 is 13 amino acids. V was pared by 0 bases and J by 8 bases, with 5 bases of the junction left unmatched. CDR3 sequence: CSAREPDREGYTF. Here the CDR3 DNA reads TGCAGTGCTAGAGAACCGGACAGGGAGGGCTACACCTTC.